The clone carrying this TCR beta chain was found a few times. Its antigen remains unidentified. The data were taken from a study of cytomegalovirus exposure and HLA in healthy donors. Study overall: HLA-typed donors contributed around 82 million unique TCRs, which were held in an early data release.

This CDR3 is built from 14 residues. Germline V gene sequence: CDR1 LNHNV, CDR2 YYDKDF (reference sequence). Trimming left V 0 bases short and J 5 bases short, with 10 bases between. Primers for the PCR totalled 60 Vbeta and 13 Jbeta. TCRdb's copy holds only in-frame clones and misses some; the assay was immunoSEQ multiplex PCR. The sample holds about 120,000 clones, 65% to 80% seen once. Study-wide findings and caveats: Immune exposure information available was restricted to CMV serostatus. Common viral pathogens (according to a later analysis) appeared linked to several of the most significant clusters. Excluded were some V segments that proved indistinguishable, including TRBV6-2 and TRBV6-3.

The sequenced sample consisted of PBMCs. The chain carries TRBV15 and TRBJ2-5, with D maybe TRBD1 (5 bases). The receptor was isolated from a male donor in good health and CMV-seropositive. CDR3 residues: CATSRDPRAETQYF. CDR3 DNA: TGTGCCACCAGCAGAGATCCCAGGGCCGAGACCCAGTACTTC.